One sample yielded the 32 T cell receptor beta chains listed below, sequenced in a study of blood T cell repertoires in COVID-19. Assay: immunoSEQ multiplex PCR; the TCRdb copy retains only in-frame clones and omits some. The table records 55,000 to 80,000 clones, roughly 92% of them present only once. Sequenced sample: peripheral blood. All receptors come from a human donor in a cohort sampled during active COVID-19.

The V and J genes are TRBV10-3 and TRBJ2-5, with D perhaps matching TRBD2 (5 bases). Germline V gives CDR1 ENHRY, CDR2 SYGVKD. The ends were cut back, 4 bases at V and 3 bases at J, with 9 bases in the middle. The CDR3 sequence is 13 residues long. The CDR3 spells CAISAGEEETQYF. The DNA for the CDR3 is TGTGCCATCAGTGCCGGGGAAGAAGAGACCCAGTACTTC.

J is TRBJ1-6 and V is TRBV5-1; 8 nucleotides line up with TRBD1. V gave up 2 bases and J gave up 8 bases; unmatched junction bases: 6. This CDR3 spans 15 amino acids. Germline CDR1 reads SGHRS; CDR2 reads YFSETQ. The CDR3 DNA sequence: TGCGCCAGCAGCTTAACGACAGGGGAGTATTCACCCCTCCACTTT. It encodes CASSLTTGEYSPLHF.

The V and J genes are TRBV6-1 and TRBJ2-3, with 8 positions matching TRBD2. The CDR3 is 16 amino acids. The germline gives CDR1 MNHNS, CDR2 SASEGT. Trimming removed 2 bases from V and 7 bases from J; junction bases left unmatched: 11. The CDR3 DNA reads TGTGCCAGCAGTGAACGTTTCGGGGGGGGCCAAAATACGCAGTATTTT. Translation gives CASSERFGGGQNTQYF.

The rearrangement links TRBV12-2 to TRBJ2-3; the tabulated D call, TRBD2, remains unverified against the DNA. TRBV12-2 corresponds to a pseudogene. The CDR3 runs to 17 residues. The chain's CDR3 is CASRLPVLLASTDTQYF. CDR3 coding DNA: TGTGCAAGTCGCTTACCAGTCCTACTAGCGAGCACAGATACGCAGTATTTT.

This chain uses TRBV28 with TRBJ2-1; TRBD1 matches at 8 bases. Germline V gives CDR1 MDHEN, CDR2 SYDVKM. V was clipped by 2 bases and J by 6 bases; unmatched bases: 6. This CDR3 is built from 15 residues. The CDR3 DNA sequence: TGTGCCAGCAGTTTACATCGGACAGGGCCCAATGAGCAGTTCTTC. It yields the protein CASSLHRTGPNEQFF.

The chain combines TRBV4-2 with TRBJ2-7, with a possible D match to TRBD1 (5 bases). Looked up from germline, CDR1 is LGHNA and CDR2 is YNFKEQ. The CDR3 covers 14 residues. Trimming removed 0 bases from V and 4 bases from J, with 10 bases in between. The CDR3 loop reads CASSQEMGPYEQYF. In nucleotides, the CDR3 is TGTGCCAGCAGCCAAGAGATGGGGCCATACGAGCAGTACTTC.

The J gene is TRBJ2-7, the V gene TRBV4-2; D perhaps matches TRBD1 (6 bases). This CDR3 has 14 amino acids. Trimming cost V 3 bases and J 0 bases, with 9 bases left between them. The germline gives CDR1 LGHNA, CDR2 YNFKEQ. The CDR3 DNA follows: TGTGCCAGCAGCCAGGACAGAGCCTCCTACGAGCAGTACTTC. Protein sequence: CASSQDRASYEQYF.

This chain connects TRBV7-9 to TRBJ2-5; 7 bases map to TRBD2. Trimming removed 1 base from V and 2 bases from J; junction bases left unmatched: 10. From germline, CDR1 is SEHNR and CDR2 FQNEAQ (reference sequence). The CDR3 has 17 amino acids. CDR3 bases: TGTGCCAGCAGCTTAGGACTGACGGGGACTACTCAAGAGACCCAGTACTTC. Its protein product is CASSLGLTGTTQETQYF.

This chain joins TRBV3-1 (or the pseudogene TRBV3-2) and TRBJ1-4; a possible D gene is TRBD1 (6 bases). Germline CDR1 reads LGHDT; CDR2 reads YNNKEL (reference sequence). The V and J ends lost 4 bases and 6 bases respectively, with 15 bases between them. This CDR3 comprises 15 residues. The CDR3: CASSRGGARHEKLFF. The CDR3 DNA is TGTGCCAGCAGCCGGGGGGGGGCGCGTCATGAAAAACTGTTTTTT.

This clone was picked up a small number of times. This chain joins TRBV7-8 and TRBJ2-2; the match to TRBD1 covers 7 bases. CDR3 length: 17 residues. Germline CDR1 is SGHVS and CDR2 is FQNEAQ. V was pared by 5 bases and J by 7 bases, with 16 bases of the junction left unmatched. CDR3 DNA: TGTGCCAGCAGCCCCCAGGGACAGAGGATAAGAGTCGGGGAGCTGTTTTTT. Translation gives CASSPQGQRIRVGELFF.

This sequence joins TRBV4-1 and TRBJ1-2, with 9 bases matching TRBD1. Germline assignment: CDR1 MGHRA and CDR2 YSYEKL. V shed 0 bases and J 1 base; nucleotides not matched to a gene: 6. CDR3 length: 17 residues. The CDR3: CASSQDRDRAFNYGYTF. CDR3 sequence (DNA): TGCGCCAGCAGCCAAGACCGGGACAGGGCTTTTAACTATGGCTACACCTTC.

The chain combines TRBV2 with TRBJ2-5; TRBD1 might be the D (6 bases). Trimming took 4 bases from V and 5 from J, leaving 11 bases between them. CDR1 is SNHLY, CDR2 FYNNEI, per germline. The CDR3 has 13 amino acids. The CDR3 protein is CASSAFRGETQYF. Written as DNA, the CDR3 is TGTGCCAGCAGTGCCTTCAGGGGTGAGACCCAGTACTTC.

This clone was picked up one time. The rearrangement joins TRBV7-9 to TRBJ2-1; TRBD2 matches at 7 bases. V shed 4 bases, J shed 3 bases, and the junction held 6 bases outside the gene matches. Germline V lookup: CDR1 SEHNR, CDR2 FQNEAQ (reference sequence). The CDR3 consists of 15 residues. This chain's CDR3 is CASSSGGSFYNEQFF. The CDR3 bases are TGTGCCAGCAGCTCGGGAGGTAGCTTCTACAATGAGCAGTTCTTC. Based on the CDR3 plus reference TRBV7-9 and TRBJ2-1, the full variable domain is DTGVSQNPRHKITKRGQNVTFRCDPISEHNRLYWYRQTLGQGPEFLTYFQNEAQLEKSRLLSDRFSAERPKGSFSTLEIQRTEQGDSAMYLCASSSGGSFYNEQFFGPGTRLTVL.

The chain carries TRBV13 and TRBJ2-5; 7 bases match TRBD2. CDR1 is PRHDT, CDR2 FYEKMQ, per germline (reference sequence). The junction had 12 bases not matched to a gene; V was cut back by 6 bases and J by 14 bases. This CDR3 contains 12 residues. The CDR3 region has the DNA TGTGCCAGCAGACGGGAGGAGTCGCCAGCTTACTTC. Protein: CASRREESPAYF.

The chain recombines TRBV5-1 with TRBJ1-2; 9 positions match TRBD1. The CDR3 is 15 residues long. Looked up from germline, CDR1 is SGHRS and CDR2 is YFSETQ. V shed 3 bases, J shed 2 bases, and the junction held 5 bases outside the gene matches. The CDR3 region has the DNA TGCGCCAGCAGCTCGGTTGGGACAGGGAACTATGGCTACACCTTC. It codes for CASSSVGTGNYGYTF.

The chain carries TRBV29-1 and TRBJ2-7; D gene ambiguous. Germline V gene lookup returns CDR1 SQVTM and CDR2 ANQGSEA. The CDR3 contains 11 residues. The ends were cut back, 4 bases at V and 1 base at J, with 5 bases in the middle. The DNA for the CDR3 is TGCAGCGTTGCCAGTTCCTACGAGCAGTACTTC. The encoded protein is CSVASSYEQYF.

This clone was seen just once. The CDR3 protein is CASSVAAGQGGETQYF. For the CDR3, the DNA is TGTGCCAGCAGCGTAGCAGCGGGACAGGGGGGGGAGACCCAGTACTTC. The chain combines TRBV9 with TRBJ2-5; 11 bases line up with TRBD1. V dropped 0 bases and J dropped 5; count of bases not matched to a gene: 6. The CDR3 is made up of 16 amino acids. Germline CDR1 SGDLS, CDR2 YYNGEE.

As concerns this clone: Different DNA sequences within this sample yield the same CDR3. The V gene is TRBV6-2 or TRBV6-3, the J gene TRBJ2-7, with 12 nucleotides matching TRBD1. V was clipped by 2 bases and J by 4 bases; unmatched bases: 3. This CDR3 is 15 amino acids long. In germline, CDR1 is MNHEY, CDR2 SVGEGT. For the CDR3, the DNA is TGTGCCAGCAGTTACCGGGGACAGGGGGCGTACGAGCAGTACTTC. This gives the protein CASSYRGQGAYEQYF.

The rearrangement uses TRBV7-9 and TRBJ1-5; TRBD1 might be the D (5 bases). Trimming cost V 2 bases and J 2 bases, with 10 bases left between them. This CDR3 spans 15 amino acids. Germline V gene lookup returns CDR1 SEHNR and CDR2 FQNEAQ (reference sequence). The CDR3 spells CASSLSGGGNQPQHF. CDR3 in DNA: TGTGCCAGCAGCTTATCCGGGGGTGGCAATCAGCCCCAGCATTTT.

The rearrangement joins TRBV6-1 to TRBJ2-1; possibly TRBD1 for D (6 bases). The CDR3 is made up of 17 amino acids. CDR1 MNHNS and CDR2 SASEGT come from the germline V gene. V dropped 2 bases and J dropped 4 bases, with 18 bases sitting between them. CDR3 bases: TGTGCCAGCAGTGAAAGCAGGGGTCCTGTGATATACAATGAGCAGTTCTTC. This gives the protein CASSESRGPVIYNEQFF.

V usage is TRBV7-2 and J usage is TRBJ1-2, with 10 bases aligning to TRBD1. This CDR3 contains 16 residues. Germline loops: CDR1 SGHTA, CDR2 FQGNSA. V lost 6 bases, J lost 7 bases, and 14 bases stayed unmatched. As DNA, the CDR3 is TGTGCCAGCAGACCGGGACAGGGGAGACTTGGGGCTGGCTACACCTTC. Translated, it gives CASRPGQGRLGAGYTF.

As for this clone: Germline and junction disagree at one end, which may indicate a read error. The sample holds other DNA sequences that translate to the same CDR3. The gene calls are TRBV15 and TRBJ2-3; 8 nucleotides match TRBD2. CDR1 and CDR2 (germline): LNHNV, YYDKDF (reference sequence). This CDR3 has 14 amino acids. The CDR3 sequence: CATGGGRSTDTQYF. CDR3 sequence (DNA): TGCGCCACCGGGGGGGGGCGAAGCACAGATACGCAGTATTTT.

This clone has just one count. The chain couples TRBV6-1 to TRBJ2-5; a possible D gene is TRBD2 (5 bases). Germline CDR1 is MNHNS and CDR2 is SASEGT. The ends were cut back, 3 bases at V and 4 bases at J, with 9 bases in the middle. The CDR3 consists of 13 residues. The CDR3 region has the DNA TGTGCCAGCAGTGAGGGGAGACCAGAGACCCAGTACTTC. Amino acids: CASSEGRPETQYF.

J is TRBJ2-7 and V is TRBV5-1; D is ambiguous. Per the germline V gene, CDR1 is SGHRS and CDR2 is YFSETQ. The CDR3 runs to 13 residues. Trimming cost V 0 bases and J 0 bases, with 4 bases left between them. CDR3 nucleotide sequence: TGCGCCAGCAGCTTGGATTACTCCTACGAGCAGTACTTC. This codes for CASSLDYSYEQYF. The full variable domain, rest sourced from reference TRBV5-1 and TRBJ2-7, is KAGVTQTPRYLIKTRGQQVTLSCSPISGHRSVSWYQQTPGQGLQFLFEYFSETQRNKGNFPGRFSGRQFSNSRSEMNVSTLELGDSALYLCASSLDYSYEQYFGPGTRLTVT.

The CDR3 protein is CASSQLGLRGNEQFF. Written as DNA, the CDR3 is TGCGCCAGCAGCCAACTAGGTCTCCGTGGGAATGAGCAGTTCTTC. The rearrangement joins TRBV4-1 to TRBJ2-1, with D hard to call. CDR1 and CDR2 from the germline V gene are MGHRA and YSYEKL. This CDR3 has 15 residues. Trimming cost V 2 bases and J 7 bases, with 15 bases left between them.

CDR3 in DNA: TGTGCCAGCAGCTTGGCTAGCGGGGCCACCTACGAGCAGTACTTC. It translates to CASSLASGATYEQYF. This chain links TRBV11-2 with TRBJ2-7; TRBD2 aligns across 9 bases. The ends lost 3 bases at V and 2 bases at J; junction bases unmatched: 5. Germline V lookup: CDR1 SGHAT, CDR2 FQNNGV. This CDR3 is built from 15 residues.

V usage is TRBV5-1 and J usage is TRBJ2-3; 8 bases are a match to TRBD1. Germline V gene data show CDR1 as SGHRS and CDR2 as YFSETQ. V lost 3 bases to trimming and J lost 4 bases; unmatched junction nucleotides: 7. CDR3 size: 15 residues. CDR3 residues: CASSSWTGLADTQYF. The CDR3 DNA reads TGCGCCAGCAGCTCCTGGACAGGGTTGGCAGATACGCAGTATTTT.

The CDR3 loop reads CASSLVGGSYNSPLHF. The CDR3 DNA reads TGCGCCAGCAGCTTGGTCGGGGGCTCCTATAATTCACCCCTCCACTTT. V usage is TRBV5-1 and J usage is TRBJ1-6; D possibly corresponds to TRBD1 (5 bases). This CDR3 is built from 16 residues. The V gene lost 0 bases and the J gene lost 0 bases, with 7 bases spanning the gap. Germline V gives CDR1 SGHRS, CDR2 YFSETQ.

The chain recombines TRBV5-4 with TRBJ2-6; 10 bases align to TRBD1. Germline V lookup: CDR1 SGHNT, CDR2 YYREEE (reference sequence). The CDR3 runs to 18 residues. Trimming took 2 bases from V and 1 from J; bases not matched to a gene: 6. The CDR3 DNA is TGTGCCAGCAGCTTAAGACAGGGGGCGCTTTCTGGGGCCAACGTCCTGACTTTC. This codes for CASSLRQGALSGANVLTF.

This sequence joins TRBV7-9 and TRBJ1-2; 10 bases are shared with TRBD1. The length of the CDR3 is 14 residues. Germline assignment: CDR1 SEHNR and CDR2 FQNEAQ (reference sequence). With 5 bases clipped from V and 5 bases from J, the junction kept 5 bases outside the gene matches. CDR3 region: CASSLRDRGYGYTF. CDR3 sequence (DNA): TGTGCCAGCAGCCTCCGGGACAGGGGTTATGGCTACACCTTC.

This clone was observed a single time. This sequence joins TRBV20-1 and TRBJ1-2; D possibly corresponds to TRBD1 (5 bases). Germline-derived CDR1 and CDR2 are DFQATT and SNEGSKA (reference sequence). Deletions cut 5 bases from V and 11 bases from J, with 9 bases between. CDR3 size: 9 residues. The CDR3 is CSAFRVYTF. DNA for the CDR3: TGCAGTGCTTTCAGGGTGTACACCTTC.

The J gene is TRBJ1-3, the V gene TRBV19; TRBD1 aligns across 10 bases. V trimming: 5 bases; J trimming: 4 bases; junction bases outside the gene matches: 5. The CDR3 runs 15 residues. Germline V gives CDR1 LNHDA, CDR2 SQIVND (reference sequence). CDR3 in DNA: TGTGCCAGTAGTTCCCCGGGACAGGGGGGAAACACCATATATTTT. Protein sequence: CASSSPGQGGNTIYF.